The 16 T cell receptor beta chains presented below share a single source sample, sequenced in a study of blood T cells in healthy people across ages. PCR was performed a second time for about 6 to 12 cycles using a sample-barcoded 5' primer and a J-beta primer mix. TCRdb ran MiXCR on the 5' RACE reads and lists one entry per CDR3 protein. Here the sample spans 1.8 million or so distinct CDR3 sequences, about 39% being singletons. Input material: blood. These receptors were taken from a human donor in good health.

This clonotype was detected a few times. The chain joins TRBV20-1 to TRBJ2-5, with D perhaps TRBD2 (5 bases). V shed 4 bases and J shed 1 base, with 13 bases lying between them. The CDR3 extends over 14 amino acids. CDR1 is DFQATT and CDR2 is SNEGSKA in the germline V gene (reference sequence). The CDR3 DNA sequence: TGCAGTGCTAACGAGGGTTCGGGCCAAGAGACCCAGTACTTC. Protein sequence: CSANEGSGQETQYF.

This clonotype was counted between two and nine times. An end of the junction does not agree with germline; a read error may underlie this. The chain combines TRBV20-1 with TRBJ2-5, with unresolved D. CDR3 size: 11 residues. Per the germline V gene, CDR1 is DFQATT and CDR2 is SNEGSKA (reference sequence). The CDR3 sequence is CSARVSESQYF. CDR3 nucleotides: TGCAGTGCTAGAGTCTCAGAGTCCCAGTACTTC.

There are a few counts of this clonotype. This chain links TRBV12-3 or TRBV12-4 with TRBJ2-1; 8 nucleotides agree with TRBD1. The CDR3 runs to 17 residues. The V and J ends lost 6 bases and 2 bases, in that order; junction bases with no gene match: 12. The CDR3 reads CASRADRVIITYNEQFF. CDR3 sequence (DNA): TGTGCCAGCAGGGCGGACAGGGTCATAATTACCTACAATGAGCAGTTCTTC.

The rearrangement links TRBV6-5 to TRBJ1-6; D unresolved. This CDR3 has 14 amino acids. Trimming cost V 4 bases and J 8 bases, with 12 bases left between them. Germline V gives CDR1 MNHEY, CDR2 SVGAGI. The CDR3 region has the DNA TGTGCCAGCAGTTCCTCAGCGTTAGATTCACCCCTCCACTTT. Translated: CASSSSALDSPLHF.

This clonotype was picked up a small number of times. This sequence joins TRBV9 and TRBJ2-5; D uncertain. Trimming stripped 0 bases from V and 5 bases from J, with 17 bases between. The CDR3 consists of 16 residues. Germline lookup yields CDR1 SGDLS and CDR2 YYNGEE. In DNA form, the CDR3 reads TGTGCCAGCAGCGTAGAAGGCTATTCGGTGCAGGAGACCCAGTACTTC. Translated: CASSVEGYSVQETQYF.

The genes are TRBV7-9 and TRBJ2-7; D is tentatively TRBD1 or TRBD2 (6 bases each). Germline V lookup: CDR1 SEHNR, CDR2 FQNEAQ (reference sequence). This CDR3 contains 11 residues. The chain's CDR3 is CAGGRGGEQYF. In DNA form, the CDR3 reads TGTGCGGGGGGCAGGGGAGGCGAGCAGTACTTC. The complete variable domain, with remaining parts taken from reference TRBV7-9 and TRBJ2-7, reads DTGVSQNPRHKITKRGQNVTFRCDPISEHNRLYWYRQTLGQGPEFLTYFQNEAQLEKSRLLSDRFSAERPKGSFSTLEIQRTEQGDSAMYLCAGGRGGEQYFGPGTRLTVT.

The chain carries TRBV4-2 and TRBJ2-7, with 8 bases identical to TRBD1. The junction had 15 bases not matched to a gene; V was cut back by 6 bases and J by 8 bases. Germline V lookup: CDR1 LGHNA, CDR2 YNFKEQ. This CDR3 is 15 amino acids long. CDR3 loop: CASRFTDREINKQYF. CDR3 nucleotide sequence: TGTGCCAGCAGATTCACGGACAGGGAGATTAACAAGCAGTACTTC.

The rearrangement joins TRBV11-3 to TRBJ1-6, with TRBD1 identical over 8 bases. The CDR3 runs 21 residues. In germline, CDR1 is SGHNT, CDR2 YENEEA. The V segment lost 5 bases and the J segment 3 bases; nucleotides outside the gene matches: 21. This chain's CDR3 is CASSLMILCETGEVYNSPLHF. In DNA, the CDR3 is TGTGCCAGCAGCCTAATGATCTTGTGCGAGACAGGGGAGGTCTATAATTCACCCCTCCACTTT.

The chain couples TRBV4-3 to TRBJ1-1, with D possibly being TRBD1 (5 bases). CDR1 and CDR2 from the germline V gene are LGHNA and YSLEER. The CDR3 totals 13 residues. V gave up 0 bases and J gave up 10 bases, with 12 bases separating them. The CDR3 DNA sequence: TGCGCCAGCAGCCAAGATCGAGGGGTGGGAGCTTTCTTT. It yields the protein CASSQDRGVGAFF.

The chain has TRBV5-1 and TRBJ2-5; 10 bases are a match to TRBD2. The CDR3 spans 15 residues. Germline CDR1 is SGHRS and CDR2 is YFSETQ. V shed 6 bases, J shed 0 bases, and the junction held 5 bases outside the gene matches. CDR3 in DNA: TGCGCCAGCATGGCTAGCGGGGGTAACCAAGAGACCCAGTACTTC. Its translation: CASMASGGNQETQYF.

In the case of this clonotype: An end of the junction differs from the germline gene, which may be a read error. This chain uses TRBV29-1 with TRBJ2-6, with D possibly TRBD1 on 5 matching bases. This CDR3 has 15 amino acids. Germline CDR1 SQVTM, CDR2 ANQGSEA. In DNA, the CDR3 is TGCGGCGTTGGCTGGGGCAGGGCGGGGGCCAACGTCCTGACTTTC. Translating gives CGVGWGRAGANVLTF.

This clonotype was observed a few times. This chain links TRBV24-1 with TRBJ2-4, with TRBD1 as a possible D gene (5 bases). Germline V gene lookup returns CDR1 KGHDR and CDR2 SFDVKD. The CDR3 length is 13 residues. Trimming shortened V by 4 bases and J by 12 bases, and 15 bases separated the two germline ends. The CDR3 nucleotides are TGTGCCACCAGTGAGGACAACTCCCGTAATCAGTACTTC. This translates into CATSEDNSRNQYF.

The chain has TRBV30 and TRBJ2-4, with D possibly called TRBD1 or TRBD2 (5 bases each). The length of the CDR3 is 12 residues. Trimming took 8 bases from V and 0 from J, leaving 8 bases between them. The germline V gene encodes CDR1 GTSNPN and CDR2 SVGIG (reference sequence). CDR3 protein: CARGGAKNIQYF. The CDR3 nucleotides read TGTGCCCGGGGCGGAGCCAAAAACATTCAGTACTTC.

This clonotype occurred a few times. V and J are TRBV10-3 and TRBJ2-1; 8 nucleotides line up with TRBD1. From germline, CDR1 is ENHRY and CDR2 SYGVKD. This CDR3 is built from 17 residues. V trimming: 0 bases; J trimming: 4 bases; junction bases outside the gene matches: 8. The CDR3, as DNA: TGTGCCATCAGTGAGTCGGTCTCAACAGGGGGTTACAATGAGCAGTTCTTC. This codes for CAISESVSTGGYNEQFF.

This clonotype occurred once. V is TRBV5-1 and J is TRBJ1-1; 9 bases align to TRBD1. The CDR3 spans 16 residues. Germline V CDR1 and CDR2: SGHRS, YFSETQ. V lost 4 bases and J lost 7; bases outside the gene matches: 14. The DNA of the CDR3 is TGCGCCAGCAGCGTGACCCCGGGACAGGGTTTTGATGAAGCTTTCTTT. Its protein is CASSVTPGQGFDEAFF.

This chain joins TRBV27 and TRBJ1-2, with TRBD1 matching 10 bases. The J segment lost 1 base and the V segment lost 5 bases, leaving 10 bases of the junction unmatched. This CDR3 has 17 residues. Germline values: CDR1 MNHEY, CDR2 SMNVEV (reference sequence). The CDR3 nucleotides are TGTGCCAGCAGTCCCCGCGAGGGGACAGGGGTTAACTATGGCTACACCTTC. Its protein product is CASSPREGTGVNYGYTF.